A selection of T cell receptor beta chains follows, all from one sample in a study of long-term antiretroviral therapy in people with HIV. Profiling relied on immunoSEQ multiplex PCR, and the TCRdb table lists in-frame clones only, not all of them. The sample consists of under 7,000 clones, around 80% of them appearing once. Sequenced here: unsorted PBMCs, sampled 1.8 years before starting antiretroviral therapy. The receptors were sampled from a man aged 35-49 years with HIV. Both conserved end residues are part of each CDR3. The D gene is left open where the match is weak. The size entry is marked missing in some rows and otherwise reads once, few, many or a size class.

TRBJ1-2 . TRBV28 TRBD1 CASSFWTGNYGYTF TGTGCCAGCAGTTTCTGGACAGGGAACTATGGCTACACCTTC
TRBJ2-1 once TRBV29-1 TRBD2 CSARLAGLNDEQFF TGCAGCGCCCGACTAGCGGGACTGAACGATGAGCAGTTCTTC
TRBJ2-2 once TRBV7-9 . CASSLGTGWDTGELFF TGTGCCAGCAGCTTAGGCACGGGGTGGGACACCGGGGAGCTGTTTTTT
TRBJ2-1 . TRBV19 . CASTPRFPYNEQFF TGTGCCAGCACCCCTCGATTTCCATACAATGAGCAGTTCTTC
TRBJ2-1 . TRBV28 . CATDSPQRAVDEQFF TGTGCCACTGACAGCCCCCAGCGAGCTGTCGATGAGCAGTTCTTC
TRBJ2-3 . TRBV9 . CASSVGQGIGTDTQYF TGTGCCAGCAGCGTGGGGCAGGGGATAGGCACAGATACGCAGTATTTT
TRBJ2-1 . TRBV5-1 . CASSFGAGNEQFF TGCGCCAGCAGCTTCGGAGCTGGCAATGAGCAGTTCTTC
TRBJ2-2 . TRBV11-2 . CASSFSGSGWAGELFF TGTGCCAGCAGCTTCTCCGGGAGTGGCTGGGCCGGGGAGCTGTTTTTT
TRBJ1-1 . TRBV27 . CASSPSRFMNTEAFF TGTGCCAGCAGTCCCTCCAGGTTCATGAACACTGAAGCTTTCTTT
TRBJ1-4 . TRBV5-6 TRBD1 CASSLDGTGYEKLFF TGTGCCAGCAGCTTGGACGGGACAGGTTATGAAAAACTGTTTTTT
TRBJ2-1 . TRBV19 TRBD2 CASSMLAGGPSEQFF TGTGCCAGTAGTATGTTAGCGGGAGGGCCGAGTGAGCAGTTCTTC
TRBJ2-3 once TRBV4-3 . CASSQDRSTDTQYF TGCGCCAGCAGCCAAGATAGAAGCACAGATACGCAGTATTTT
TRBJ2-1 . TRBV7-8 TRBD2 CASSSKTSGRDEQFF TGTGCCAGCAGCTCCAAGACTAGCGGGAGAGATGAGCAGTTCTTC
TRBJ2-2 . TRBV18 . CASSLSRPGSAGELFF TGTGCCAGCTCACTCTCCCGACCGGGGTCGGCCGGGGAGCTGTTTTTT
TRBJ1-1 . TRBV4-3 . CASSQAPTVAEAFF TGCGCCAGCAGCCAAGCACCGACGGTCGCTGAAGCTTTCTTT
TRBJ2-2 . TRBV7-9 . CASSLVGAGELFF TGTGCCAGCAGCTTAGTAGGCGCCGGGGAGCTGTTTTTT
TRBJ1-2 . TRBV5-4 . CASSLIQGSYGGYTF TGTGCCAGCAGCTTAATTCAGGGATCCTATGGAGGCTACACCTTC
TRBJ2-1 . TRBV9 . CASSPTGENSYNEQFF TGTGCCAGCTCCCCTACTGGGGAGAATTCCTACAATGAGCAGTTCTTC
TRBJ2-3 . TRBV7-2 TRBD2 CAGQKLAGGTDTQYF TGTGCCGGGCAAAAACTAGCGGGAGGCACAGATACGCAGTATTTT
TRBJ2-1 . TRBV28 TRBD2 CASSGTGTNLYNEQFF TGTGCCAGCAGCGGAACCGGGACTAACTTGTACAATGAGCAGTTCTTC
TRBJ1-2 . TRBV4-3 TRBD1 CASSQSRDRGGYGYTF TGCGCCAGCAGCCAAAGCCGGGACAGGGGTGGCTATGGCTACACCTTC
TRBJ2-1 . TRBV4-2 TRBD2 CASSQDPGLARYNEQFF TGTGCCAGCAGCCAAGATCCAGGACTAGCGAGATACAATGAGCAGTTCTTC
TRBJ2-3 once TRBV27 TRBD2 CASSLIPSGGTDTQYF TGTGCCAGCAGTTTAATCCCTAGCGGGGGAACAGATACGCAGTATTTT
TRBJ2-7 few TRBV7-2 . CASTPSPHYEQYF TGTGCCAGCACCCCTTCCCCGCACTACGAGCAGTACTTC
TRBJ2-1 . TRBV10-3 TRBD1 CAISESSQGDYNEQFF TGTGCCATCAGTGAGTCGTCCCAGGGGGACTACAATGAGCAGTTCTTC
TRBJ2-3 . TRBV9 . CASSLGARADTQYF TGTGCCAGCAGCCTAGGGGCCCGGGCAGATACGCAGTATTTT
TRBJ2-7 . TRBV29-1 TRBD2 CSVGDSGGEQYF TGCAGCGTTGGCGACTCGGGGGGCGAGCAGTACTTC
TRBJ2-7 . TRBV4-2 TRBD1 CASRPGQGIYEQYF TGTGCCAGCAGACCGGGACAGGGAATCTACGAGCAGTACTTC
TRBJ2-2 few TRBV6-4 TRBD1 CASSDGAGGTGELFF TGTGCCAGCAGTGACGGGGCAGGGGGCACCGGGGAGCTGTTTTTT
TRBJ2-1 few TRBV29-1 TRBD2 CSGSGTGDNEQFF TGCAGCGGAAGCGGGACGGGGGACAATGAGCAGTTCTTC
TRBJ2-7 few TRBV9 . CASSVAPGVEQYF TGTGCCAGCAGCGTCGCCCCCGGAGTCGAGCAGTACTTC
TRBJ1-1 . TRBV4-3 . CASSQGPREANTEAFF TGCGCCAGCAGCCAAGGGCCCAGGGAGGCGAACACTGAAGCTTTCTTT
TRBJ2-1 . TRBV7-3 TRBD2 CASSFEGLGDNEQFF TGTGCCAGCAGCTTCGAGGGACTAGGGGACAATGAGCAGTTCTTC
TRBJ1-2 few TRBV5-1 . CASRFGGRSNYGYTF TGCGCCAGCAGGTTTGGGGGTAGGTCGAACTATGGCTACACCTTC
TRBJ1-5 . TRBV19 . CAISRGVNQPQHF TGTGCCATCTCCCGGGGGGTCAATCAGCCCCAGCATTTT
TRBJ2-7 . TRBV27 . CATLSNSRSYEQYF TGTGCCACCCTATCGAACAGCCGCTCCTACGAGCAGTACTTC
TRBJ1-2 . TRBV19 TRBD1 CASSIVHRGSTNYGYTF TGTGCCAGTAGTATAGTGCACAGGGGTTCTACTAACTATGGCTACACCTTC
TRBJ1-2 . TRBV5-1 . CASSFSGLTDVNTF TGCGCCAGCAGCTTTTCTGGCCTGACCGACGTGAACACCTTC
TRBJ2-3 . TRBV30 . CAWTTGRTDTQYF TGTGCCTGGACTACAGGGCGTACAGATACGCAGTATTTT
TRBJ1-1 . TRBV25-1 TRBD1 CASSEYTTGGGTEAFF TGTGCCAGCAGTGAATATACGACAGGGGGGGGCACTGAAGCTTTCTTT
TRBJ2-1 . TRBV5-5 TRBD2 CASSTTSGSTYNEQFF TGTGCCAGCAGCACGACTAGCGGGAGCACCTACAATGAGCAGTTCTTC
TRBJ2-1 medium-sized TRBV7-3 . CASSPADRSVDEQFF TGTGCCAGCAGCCCCGCCGACAGGAGTGTCGATGAGCAGTTCTTC
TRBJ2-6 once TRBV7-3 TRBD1 CASSSRQGPSSGANVLTF TGTGCCAGCAGCAGTAGACAGGGTCCGTCTTCTGGGGCCAACGTCCTGACTTTC
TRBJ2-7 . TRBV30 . CAWSVVYEQYF TGTGCCTGGAGTGTTGTGTACGAGCAGTACTTC
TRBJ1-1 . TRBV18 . CASSPLASNAEAFF TGTGCCAGCTCACCACTTGCCAGCAATGCCGAAGCTTTCTTT
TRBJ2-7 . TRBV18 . CASSIGRGFYEQYF TGTGCCAGCTCAATAGGAAGGGGGTTCTACGAGCAGTACTTC
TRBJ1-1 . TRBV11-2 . CASLRMGLNTEAFF TGTGCCAGCCTTAGAATGGGGCTGAACACTGAAGCTTTCTTT
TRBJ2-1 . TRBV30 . CAWSVGPFEQFF TGTGCCTGGAGTGTAGGTCCATTTGAGCAGTTCTTC
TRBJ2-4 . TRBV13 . CASSRAAKNIQYF TGTGCCAGCAGCCGCGCGGCCAAAAACATTCAGTACTTC
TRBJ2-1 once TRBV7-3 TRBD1 CASSLSIQGAYNEQFF TGTGCCAGCAGCTTATCAATCCAGGGGGCTTACAATGAGCAGTTCTTC
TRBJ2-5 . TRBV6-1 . CASSEALGNQETQYF TGTGCCAGCAGTGAAGCGTTGGGTAACCAAGAGACCCAGTACTTC
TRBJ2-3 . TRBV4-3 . CASSQASSASGTDTQYF TGCGCCAGCAGCCAAGCGTCCTCGGCTAGCGGCACAGATACGCAGTATTTT